A single sample gave rise to the 25 T cell receptor beta chains below, sequenced in a study of cytomegalovirus exposure and HLA in healthy donors. Primers for the PCR totalled 60 Vbeta and 13 Jbeta. TCRdb's copy holds only in-frame clones and misses some; the assay was immunoSEQ multiplex PCR. Of more than 85,000 clones detected, approximately 80% appear once; the ten largest clones hold roughly 1.3%. The sample comprised PBMCs. The source of these receptors is a young man in good health and CMV-seronegative.

This clone turned up a few times. The chain couples TRBV6-5 to TRBJ1-1; 8 bases fit TRBD1. Germline CDR1 MNHEY, CDR2 SVGAGI. This CDR3 contains 12 residues. V was clipped by 6 bases and J by 7 bases; unmatched bases: 4. The CDR3 sequence: CASRNGQGEAFF. The DNA of the CDR3 is TGTGCCAGCAGAAACGGACAGGGTGAAGCTTTCTTT.

V and J are TRBV2 and TRBJ1-5, with D possibly matching TRBD1 (5 bases). The CDR3 consists of 12 residues. The V and J ends lost 5 bases and 5 bases respectively, with 7 bases between them. Germline V gene lookup returns CDR1 SNHLY and CDR2 FYNNEI. DNA for the CDR3: TGTGCCAGCAGTTGGGGGGATCAGCCCCAGCATTTT. It encodes CASSWGDQPQHF. Full variable domain (rest looked up from reference TRBV2 and TRBJ1-5): EPEVTQTPSHQVTQMGQEVILRCVPISNHLYFYWYRQILGQKVEFLVSFYNNEISEKSEIFDDQFSVERPDGSNFTLKIRSTKLEDSAMYFCASSWGDQPQHFGDGTRLSIL.

The table lists this clone with a count of one. CDR3 nucleotide sequence: TGCAGCGTCCGGACAGGGGACTACGAGCAGTACTTC. This codes for CSVRTGDYEQYF. The chain has TRBV29-1 and TRBJ2-5; 9 positions agree with TRBD1. The J call may be mistaken, given a closer DNA end match to TRBJ2-7. The CDR3 is 12 amino acids. The germline V gene encodes CDR1 SQVTM and CDR2 ANQGSEA.

V gene TRBV28 combines with J gene TRBJ2-5, with D tentatively TRBD2 (5 bases). The CDR3 runs 14 residues. CDR1 is MDHEN, CDR2 SYDVKM, per germline. V was clipped by 7 bases and J by 1 base, with 13 bases between them. As DNA, the CDR3 is TGTGCCAGCAAAACGGGGTCGGTCCAAGAGACCCAGTACTTC. This codes for CASKTGSVQETQYF.

V gene TRBV28 combines with J gene TRBJ2-1, with TRBD1 matching over 11 bases. Germline V lookup: CDR1 MDHEN, CDR2 SYDVKM. Trimming removed 6 bases from V and 8 bases from J; junction bases left unmatched: 9. This CDR3 comprises 15 residues. The CDR3 region is CASRASGQGAYEQFF. CDR3 nucleotides: TGTGCCAGCAGAGCGTCAGGACAGGGGGCATATGAGCAGTTCTTC.

The chain employs TRBV27 and TRBJ2-7, with 7 bases matching TRBD1. The CDR3 is made up of 17 amino acids. V was clipped by 3 bases and J by 0 bases; unmatched bases: 11. Germline V gives CDR1 MNHEY, CDR2 SMNVEV (reference sequence). The CDR3 loop reads CASSFSGQSPLSYEQYF. CDR3 coding DNA: TGTGCCAGCAGTTTTTCGGGACAGAGCCCCCTCTCCTACGAGCAGTACTTC.

This clone was observed a handful of times. The rearrangement joins TRBV7-9 to TRBJ1-4, with TRBD1 matching 9 bases. Germline-derived CDR1 and CDR2 are SEHNR and FQNEAQ (reference sequence). This CDR3 is built from 13 residues. The junction had 5 bases not matched to a gene; V was cut back by 8 bases and J by 7 bases. This CDR3 reads CASSSGQGEKLFF. The CDR3 DNA reads as TGTGCCAGCTCTTCGGGACAGGGTGAAAAACTGTTTTTT.

The V gene is TRBV9, the J gene TRBJ2-6; D may be TRBD2 (5 bases). The CDR3 loop spans 18 amino acids. Trimming removed 2 bases from V and 0 bases from J, with 15 bases in between. Looked up from germline, CDR1 is SGDLS and CDR2 is YYNGEE. In DNA form, the CDR3 reads TGTGCCAGCAGCGTCTCGGTTAGCGATAGCTCTGGGGCCAACGTCCTGACTTTC. This translates into CASSVSVSDSSGANVLTF.

V is TRBV19 and J is TRBJ2-3; D may be TRBD2 (5 bases). The germline gives CDR1 LNHDA, CDR2 SQIVND (reference sequence). This CDR3 has 12 amino acids. The V and J ends lost 7 bases and 6 bases respectively, with 11 bases between them. CDR3: CASTTGGDTQYF. CDR3 in DNA: TGTGCCAGTACAACGGGCGGGGATACGCAGTATTTT. Full variable domain (missing parts from reference TRBV19 and TRBJ2-3): DGGITQSPKYLFRKEGQNVTLSCEQNLNHDAMYWYRQDPGQGLRLIYYSQIVNDFQKGDIAEGYSVSREKKESFPLTVTSAQKNPTAFYLCASTTGGDTQYFGPGTRLTVL.

A few counts support this clone. The chain combines TRBV6-5 with TRBJ2-1; 10 bases are shared with TRBD2. The CDR3 is made up of 15 amino acids. From germline, CDR1 is MNHEY and CDR2 SVGAGI. V lost 6 bases to trimming and J lost 7 bases; unmatched junction nucleotides: 9. The CDR3 DNA is TGTGCCAGCAGCTCCGGGACTAGCGCCGAAAATGAGCAGTTCTTC. Translating gives CASSSGTSAENEQFF.

This clone was detected only a few times. This rearrangement joins TRBV28 to TRBJ2-7; 15 positions match TRBD2. The CDR3 is 17 amino acids. The V gene's germline CDR1 is MDHEN and CDR2 SYDVKM. V was pared by 7 bases and J by 1 base, with 8 bases of the junction left unmatched. The CDR3 nucleotides are TGTGCCAGCACCGCCGGACTAGCGGGAGGGGTTTCCTACGAGCAGTACTTC. As protein: CASTAGLAGGVSYEQYF.

The chain carries TRBV7-2 and TRBJ1-2, with 8 bases that match TRBD1. The V gene end was trimmed by 4 bases and the J gene end by 3 bases; junction bases not matched to a gene: 4. Looked up from germline, CDR1 is SGHTA and CDR2 is FQGNSA. This CDR3 is built from 14 residues. The DNA of the CDR3 is TGTGCCAGCAGCTCGACAGGGGATCACTATGGCTACACCTTC. Translation gives CASSSTGDHYGYTF.

The J gene is TRBJ1-2, the V gene TRBV7-9; D remains unclear. Germline CDR1 is SEHNR and CDR2 is FQNEAQ (reference sequence). The CDR3 is 15 residues long. V lost 5 bases to trimming and J lost 4 bases, with 17 bases between them. CDR3 in amino acids: CASSHGSLRVYGYTF. Written as DNA, the CDR3 is TGTGCCAGCAGCCATGGTAGCCTTCGAGTCTATGGCTACACCTTC.

The chain is built from TRBV2 and TRBJ1-5; maybe TRBD1 (5 bases). Germline-derived CDR1 and CDR2 are SNHLY and FYNNEI. V gave up 5 bases and J gave up 1 base, with 12 bases separating them. The CDR3 covers 15 residues. CDR3 nucleotide sequence: TGTGCCAGCAGTAACGGAGGGGTGAGCAATCAGCCCCAGCATTTT. Translated, it gives CASSNGGVSNQPQHF.

This rearrangement joins TRBV19 to TRBJ2-1; D gene uncertain. The CDR3 totals 12 residues. The germline V and J ends were trimmed by 4 bases and 9 bases, with 10 bases remaining between them. Germline CDR1 LNHDA, CDR2 SQIVND (reference sequence). CDR3 loop: CASSTPIAEQFF. CDR3 DNA sequence: TGTGCCAGTAGTACCCCCATAGCTGAGCAGTTCTTC.

The rearrangement joins TRBV5-1 to TRBJ2-3; 8 nucleotides align to TRBD2. CDR3 size: 16 residues. CDR1 SGHRS and CDR2 YFSETQ come from the germline V gene. The V segment lost 0 bases and the J segment 3 bases; nucleotides outside the gene matches: 6. The CDR3 region has the DNA TGCGCCAGCAGCTTGGCACTCCAGCGGGAGACAGATACGCAGTATTTT. Its translation is CASSLALQRETDTQYF. Drawing the rest from reference TRBV5-1 and TRBJ2-3, the complete variable domain is KAGVTQTPRYLIKTRGQQVTLSCSPISGHRSVSWYQQTPGQGLQFLFEYFSETQRNKGNFPGRFSGRQFSNSRSEMNVSTLELGDSALYLCASSLALQRETDTQYFGPGTRLTVL.

The gene calls are TRBV16 and TRBJ2-1; D is unresolved. The CDR3 contains 16 residues. Germline CDR1 reads KGHSY; CDR2 reads FQNENV. Trimming cost V 1 base and J 1 base, with 11 bases left between them. CDR3 DNA: TGTGCCAGCAGCCAATTCGACACCCGATCCTACAATGAGCAGTTCTTC. Residues: CASSQFDTRSYNEQFF.

This rearrangement joins TRBV19 to TRBJ1-1; D gene ambiguous. Germline CDR1 is LNHDA and CDR2 is SQIVND (reference sequence). Trimming shortened V by 7 bases and J by 6 bases, and 24 bases separated the two germline ends. The CDR3 spans 16 residues. The CDR3 DNA reads as TGTGCCAGTAAGTTGGAGCACGGCGGCGGTTTCGCTGAAGCTTTCTTT. Protein: CASKLEHGGGFAEAFF.

The chain employs TRBV19 and TRBJ1-5, with 8 nucleotides matching TRBD1. The germline CDR1 and CDR2 sequences are LNHDA and SQIVND (reference sequence). The V and J ends lost 6 bases and 3 bases, in that order; junction bases with no gene match: 7. CDR3 length: 15 amino acids. The CDR3 region is CASSRGTGFNQPQHF. The CDR3 nucleotides are TGTGCCAGTAGCCGAGGGACAGGCTTCAATCAGCCCCAGCATTTT.

V and J are TRBV30 and TRBJ2-1; D might be TRBD1 (6 bases). Deletions cut 3 bases from V and 6 bases from J, with 12 bases between. The CDR3 is made up of 13 amino acids. Per the germline V gene, CDR1 is GTSNPN and CDR2 is SVGIG (reference sequence). The CDR3 DNA reads as TGTGCCTGGAGCAGGACAGTGACCAATGAGCAGTTCTTC. This encodes CAWSRTVTNEQFF.

The gene calls are TRBV2 and TRBJ2-1; 10 bases fit TRBD2. Trimming at V came to 4 bases and at J to 3 bases, leaving 3 bases not matched to a gene. There are 15 residues in the CDR3. The germline CDR1 and CDR2 sequences are SNHLY and FYNNEI. The CDR3 region is CASSALAGVYNEQFF. The CDR3 DNA reads TGTGCCAGCAGTGCCCTAGCGGGAGTCTACAATGAGCAGTTCTTC.

The rearrangement uses TRBV5-4 and TRBJ2-7; no firm D call. This CDR3 comprises 13 residues. V was cut by 2 bases and J by 0 bases, with 6 bases left in between. The germline CDR1 and CDR2 sequences are SGHNT and YYREEE (reference sequence). The CDR3 loop reads CASSFPRSYEQYF. The CDR3 nucleotides are TGTGCCAGCAGCTTTCCGCGCTCCTACGAGCAGTACTTC.

CDR3 coding DNA: TGTGCCAGCTGGGGACAGGGGGCCACCGGGGAGCTGTTTTTT. It codes for CASWGQGATGELFF. The chain uses TRBV13 and TRBJ2-2; TRBD1 agrees at 12 bases. Per the germline V gene, CDR1 is PRHDT and CDR2 is FYEKMQ (reference sequence). This CDR3 is 14 amino acids long. The ends lost 8 bases at V and 4 bases at J; junction bases unmatched: 2.

This clone was recorded a few times. V usage is TRBV7-9 and J usage is TRBJ2-7; TRBD1 aligns across 8 bases. The V segment lost 5 bases and the J segment 3 bases; nucleotides outside the gene matches: 6. Germline V gene sequence: CDR1 SEHNR, CDR2 FQNEAQ (reference sequence). The CDR3 runs 14 residues. The CDR3 reads CASSVTGAFYEQYF. DNA for the CDR3: TGTGCCAGCAGCGTGACAGGGGCCTTCTACGAGCAGTACTTC.

A note on this clone: Other DNA sequences within the sample encode an identical CDR3. The chain carries TRBV28 and TRBJ2-2; 8 positions match TRBD1. CDR1 MDHEN and CDR2 SYDVKM come from the germline V gene. CDR3 length: 15 amino acids. The ends lost 4 bases at V and 1 base at J; junction bases unmatched: 2. The CDR3 nucleotides are TGTGCCAGCAGTTCCGGACAGGGGAACACCGGGGAGCTGTTTTTT. Amino acids: CASSSGQGNTGELFF.